Listed here is a single T cell receptor (beta chain). Antigen: not known. The germline V gene has CDR1 SGHRS and CDR2 YFSETQ. V lost 2 bases and J lost 3; bases outside the gene matches: 5. The CDR3 is 15 residues long. Combining a sample-barcoded 5' primer with a J-beta primer mix, a second PCR ran for roughly 7 to 12 cycles. Each cDNA molecule carried a tag from a template-switch adaptor that contained 12 random nucleotides. TCRdb used MiXCR to reprocess the 5' RACE reads, holding one entry per CDR3 protein. The table includes about 1.6 million distinct CDR3 sequences, about 32% detected once. The authors drew approximately 10 milliliters of peripheral blood from each donor. At least 7 million PBMCs were isolated per sample. The record originates from a study of blood T cells in healthy people across ages. Whole-study findings and limits: Relative to aged donors, long-lived donors carried more naive CD4+ cells and displayed higher diversity.

The material sequenced was blood. The chain links TRBV5-1 to TRBJ1-2; 9 bases are a match to TRBD1. The receptor's source is a woman aged 30 to 39 in good health. As DNA, the CDR3 is TGCGCCAGCAGCTTTACGACAGGGGGAGACTATGGCTACACCTTC. Residues: CASSFTTGGDYGYTF.